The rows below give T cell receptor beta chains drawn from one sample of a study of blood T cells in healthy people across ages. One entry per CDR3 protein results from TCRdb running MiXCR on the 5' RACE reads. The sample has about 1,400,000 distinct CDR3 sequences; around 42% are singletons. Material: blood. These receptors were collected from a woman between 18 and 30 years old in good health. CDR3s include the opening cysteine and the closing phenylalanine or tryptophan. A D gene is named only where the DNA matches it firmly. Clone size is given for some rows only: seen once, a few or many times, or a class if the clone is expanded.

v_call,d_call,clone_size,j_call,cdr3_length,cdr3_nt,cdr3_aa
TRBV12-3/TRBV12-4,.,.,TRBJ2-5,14,TGTGCCAGCAGGCCTACCGGACCACAAGAGACCCAGTACTTC,CASRPTGPQETQYF
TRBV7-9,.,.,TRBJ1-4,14,TGTGCCAGCAGGGCACTGGGGACTAATGAAAAACTGTTTTTT,CASRALGTNEKLFF
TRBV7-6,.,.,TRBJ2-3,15,TGTGCCAGCAGCTTAGCGGAGGGGATGGCAGATACGCAGTATTTT,CASSLAEGMADTQYF
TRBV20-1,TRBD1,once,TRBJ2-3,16,TGCAGTGCTAGAGATGCCGGGACAGGGGCCTTGGATACGCAGTATTTT,CSARDAGTGALDTQYF
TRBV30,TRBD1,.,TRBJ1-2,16,TGTGCCTGGAGTTTTGGGACAGGTGTCTTGTTGTCGGGCTACACCTTC,CAWSFGTGVLLSGYTF
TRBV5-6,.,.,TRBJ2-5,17,TGTGCCAGCAGCTTGGGTGGCCAGGGACCCCACAAAGAGACCCAGTACTTC,CASSLGGQGPHKETQYF
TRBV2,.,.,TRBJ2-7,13,TGTGCCAACAGTTTTTCAGACAGCTACGAGCAGTACTTC,CANSFSDSYEQYF
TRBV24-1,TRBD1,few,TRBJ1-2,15,TGTGCCACCAGTGATACGCAGGGGGATCTTGATGGCTACACCTTC,CATSDTQGDLDGYTF
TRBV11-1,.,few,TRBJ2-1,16,TGTGCCAGCAGCCTAGGGTCTAGCGATCCTACAAATGAGCAGTTCTTC,CASSLGSSDPTNEQFF
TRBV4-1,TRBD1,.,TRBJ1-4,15,TGCGCCAGCAGCCAAGAAGGGGGCGGTAATGAAAAACTGTTTTTT,CASSQEGGGNEKLFF
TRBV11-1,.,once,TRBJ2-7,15,TGTGCCAGCAGCTTGTCGACCCCAGGGACCTACGAGCAGTACTTC,CASSLSTPGTYEQYF
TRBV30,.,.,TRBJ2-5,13,TGTGCCTGGAGTGGCAGGTTCCAAGAGACCCAGTACTTC,CAWSGRFQETQYF
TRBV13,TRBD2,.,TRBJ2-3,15,TGTGCCAGCAGCTTAGAGACTAGCAGGACAGATACGCAGTATTTT,CASSLETSRTDTQYF
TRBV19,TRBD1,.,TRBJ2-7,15,TGTGCCAGTAGTATAACGACAGGGGCCTCCTACGAGCAGTACTTC,CASSITTGASYEQYF
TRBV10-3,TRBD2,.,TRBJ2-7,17,TGTGCCATCACCAATCCCGGGACTAGCGGAAGTATATACGAGCAGTACTTC,CAITNPGTSGSIYEQYF
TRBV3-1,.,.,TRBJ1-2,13,TGTGCCAGCAGACCGTCTGTCGGGTCCGGCTACACCTTC,CASRPSVGSGYTF
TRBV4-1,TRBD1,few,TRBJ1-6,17,TGCGCCAGCAGCCAAGATTCGACAGGGCGGGATAATTCACCCCTCCACTTT,CASSQDSTGRDNSPLHF
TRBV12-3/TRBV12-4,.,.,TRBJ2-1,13,TGTGCCAGCAGGCGGACTCAGAGCAGTGAGCAGTTCTTC,CASRRTQSSEQFF
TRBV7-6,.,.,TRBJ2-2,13,TGTGCCAGCAGCTCGAAGGTTGGCGGGGAGCTGTTTTTT,CASSSKVGGELFF
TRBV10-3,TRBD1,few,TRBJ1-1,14,TGTGCCATCAGTGAGGAAACAGGGGGCTACGAAGCTTTCTTT,CAISEETGGYEAFF
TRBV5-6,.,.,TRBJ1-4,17,TGTGCCAGCAGCTTTGGTTCTACCGGCGGGTCTAATGAAAAACTGTTTTTT,CASSFGSTGGSNEKLFF
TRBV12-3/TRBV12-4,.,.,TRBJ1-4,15,TGTGCCAGCAGTCCCCTAACCGGGACTACCGAAAAACTGTTTTTT,CASSPLTGTTEKLFF
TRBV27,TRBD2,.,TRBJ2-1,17,TGTGCCAGCAGTGTAAGACTAGCGGGACGGGGGAGCAATGAGCAGTTCTTC,CASSVRLAGRGSNEQFF
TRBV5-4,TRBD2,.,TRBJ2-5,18,TGTGCCAGCAGCTTGGGGACTAGCGGGATGGGAACCCGGGGTGAGCAGTACTTC,CASSLGTSGMGTRGEQYF
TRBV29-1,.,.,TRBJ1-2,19,TGCAGCGTTGAAGATGACCTGGGATGGGTAAAACAGGGACACTATGGCTACACCTTC,CSVEDDLGWVKQGHYGYTF
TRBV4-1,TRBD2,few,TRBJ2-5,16,TGCGCCAGCAGCCAAAACGGGCTAGCGGGGGTACCGGAGCAGTACTTC,CASSQNGLAGVPEQYF
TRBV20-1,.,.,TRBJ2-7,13,TGCAGTGCCACAACCGGGACTGACTACGAGCAGTACTTC,CSATTGTDYEQYF
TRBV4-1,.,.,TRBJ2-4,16,TGCGCCAGCAGCCAAGAAACAGGAGAAGGCAAAAACATTCAGTACTTC,CASSQETGEGKNIQYF
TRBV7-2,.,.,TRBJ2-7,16,TGTGCCAGCAGCTCAACCGGGTTAAGCTCCTACAATGAGCAGTACTTC,CASSSTGLSSYNEQYF
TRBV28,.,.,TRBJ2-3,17,TGTGCCAGCAGTTTCCCCCGCGCGGGGCTGAGCACAGATACGCAGTATTTT,CASSFPRAGLSTDTQYF
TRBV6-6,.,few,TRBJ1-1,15,TGTGCCAGCAGTTACTCCAGGGTAGAGAACACTGAAGCTTTCTTT,CASSYSRVENTEAFF
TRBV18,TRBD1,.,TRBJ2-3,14,TGTGCCAGCTCACGGCAAGAGGGGACAGACACGCAGTATTTT,CASSRQEGTDTQYF
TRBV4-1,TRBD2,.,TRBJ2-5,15,TGCGCCAGCTCCCCTAGCGGGGGGGCGGTCAATGAGCAGTACTTC,CASSPSGGAVNEQYF
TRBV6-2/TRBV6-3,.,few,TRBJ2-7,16,TGTGCCAGCAGCGCATCGGGCACCAGCTCCTACAATGAGCAGTACTTC,CASSASGTSSYNEQYF
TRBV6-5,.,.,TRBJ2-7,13,TGTGCCAGAACTCAAGCCCCGGGAGATGAGCAGTACTTC,CARTQAPGDEQYF
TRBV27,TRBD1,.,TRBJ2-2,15,TGTGCCAGCGGTAGGGGACAGGGAAACACCGGGGAGCTGTTTTTT,CASGRGQGNTGELFF
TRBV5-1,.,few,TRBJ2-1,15,TGCGCCAGCAGCTTGGCCGGGCCAAGCCTCAATGAGCAGTTCTTC,CASSLAGPSLNEQFF
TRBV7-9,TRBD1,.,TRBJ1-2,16,TGTGCCAGCAGCGGCCGCCGGGACAGGGGACACTATGGCTACACCTTC,CASSGRRDRGHYGYTF
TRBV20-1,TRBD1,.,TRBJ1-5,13,TGCAGTGCTAGAGATCAGGGGGGTCAGCCCCAGCATTTT,CSARDQGGQPQHF
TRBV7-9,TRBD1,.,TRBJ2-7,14,TGTGCCAGCAGCTTAATCCCAGACAGGGGCGAGCAGTACTTC,CASSLIPDRGEQYF
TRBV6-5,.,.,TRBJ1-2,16,TGTGCCAGCTCCAGGGGCCGGGTTGCAGGGAACTATGGCTACACCTTC,CASSRGRVAGNYGYTF
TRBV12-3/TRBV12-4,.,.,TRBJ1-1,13,TGTGCCAGCAGCTTCTCGGGGCCCACTGAAGCTTTCTTT,CASSFSGPTEAFF
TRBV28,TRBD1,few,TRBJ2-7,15,TGTGCCAGCAGTTCACCGGGACAGCGGTCCCACGAGCAGTACTTC,CASSSPGQRSHEQYF
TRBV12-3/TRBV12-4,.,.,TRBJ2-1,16,TGTGCCAGCATCCAGGGGGGGGCGAGATCCTACAATGAGCAGTTCTTC,CASIQGGARSYNEQFF
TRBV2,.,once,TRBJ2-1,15,TGTGCCAGCAGTGGGCAGGGTATCATTTCGTACGAGCAGTTCTTC,CASSGQGIISYEQFF
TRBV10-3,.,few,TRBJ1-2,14,TGTGCCATCAGCCACGCCGGGTCGAACTATGGCTACACCTTC,CAISHAGSNYGYTF
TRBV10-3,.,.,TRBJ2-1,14,TGTGCCATCAGTAATACTAGAGGGGAGAATGAGCAGTTCTTC,CAISNTRGENEQFF
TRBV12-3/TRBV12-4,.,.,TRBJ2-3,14,TGTGCCAGCAGTTTAGTGGGGCGGCTGGATACGCAGTATTTT,CASSLVGRLDTQYF
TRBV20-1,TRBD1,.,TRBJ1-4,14,TGCAGTGCTAGAGCCCCGACAGGGATTGAAAAACTGTTTTTT,CSARAPTGIEKLFF
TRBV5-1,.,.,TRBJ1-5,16,TGCGCCAGCAGCTCGCTTCCAGGGGCCACGGGGGGGGCCCAGCATTTT,CASSSLPGATGGAQHF
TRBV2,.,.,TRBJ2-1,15,TGTGCCAGCAGTGGGTCTTCGGGGGCGCACAATGAGCAGTTCTTC,CASSGSSGAHNEQFF